At least ten counts were recorded for the clone carrying this T cell receptor beta chain. Its antigen is still unknown. This specimen belongs to a study of response to subunit inactivated influenza vaccine. V lost 6 bases to trimming and J lost 4 bases; unmatched junction nucleotides: 7. In germline, CDR1 is MNHEY, CDR2 SVGEGT. The CDR3 is 15 residues long. TCRdb re-called the RT-PCR reads through MiXCR, storing one row per CDR3 protein. This sample yields hundreds of thousands of distinct CDR3 sequences, of which around 14% are seen a single time; around 6.5% belongs to the top ten. Study-level results: It was the authors' suggestion that each seasonal influenza vaccination recruits few new T cells.

The TCR originated in a man in his fifties or sixties who received an inactivated influenza vaccine. The sequenced sample was PBMCs from blood, obtained 14 to 15 days before vaccination. The chain combines TRBV6-2 or TRBV6-3 with TRBJ2-1, with 9 bases aligning to TRBD2. This chain's CDR3 is CASSRTSEGYNEQFF. The CDR3 DNA follows: TGTGCCAGCAGCCGGACTAGCGAGGGGTACAATGAGCAGTTCTTC.